This T cell receptor (beta chain) was profiled in a study of blood T cell repertoires in COVID-19. Overall study: Donors in the United States, Italy and Spain gave samples during acute or convalescent COVID-19. PBMCs, B-cell-depleted T cells, or T cells were the source of the cDNA or gDNA that made up the material.

Under the authors' procedure: Nucleated cell number was recorded as an estimate derived from reference gene primer amplification. Clones were sequenced by immunoSEQ multiplex PCR, and TCRdb holds only the in-frame ones, with some missing. The V and J calls and clone size were taken over from that table, and D and trimming were inferred from the DNA. The data hold under 200,000 clones, with 85% observed a single time. Trimming took off 5 bases at V and 2 bases at J, with 19 bases between the two ends. Germline values: CDR1 SGHTA, CDR2 FQGNSA. CDR3 length: 16 residues. Enrolment of Seattle patients took place during active infection, and they were followed longitudinally.

The clonotype was recovered from a woman aged 80 or over with COVID-19, enrolled during active disease. The V gene is TRBV7-2, the J gene TRBJ2-7, with a weak D call TRBD2 (6 bases). Sequencing was carried out using peripheral blood. For the CDR3, the DNA is TGTGCCAGCAGCACCCAACACTCTAGCGAGACCTACGAGCAGTACTTC. Translation: CASSTQHSSETYEQYF.